This TCR beta chain was identified during a study of graft-versus-host responses after intestinal transplantation. Study in general: Transplant types were multivisceral, liver-intestinal, or isolated intestinal.

Germline V gene sequence: CDR1 SGHRS, CDR2 YFSETQ. V lost 4 bases, J lost 7 bases, and 10 bases stayed unmatched. The CDR3 contains 15 residues. Clones were read by immunoSEQ multiplex PCR, and TCRdb kept only the in-frame ones, dropping some. The sample comprises approximately 79,000 clones, approximately 78% of which are singletons, and 0.65% to 0.95% rests with the top ten. Study outcomes and limitations: Early declines in HvG clones that occurred post-transplant were associated with peak circulating GvH clone levels. Allograft graft-versus-host to host-versus-graft clonal ratios ran high in patients with graft-donor T cell macrochimerism. GvH clones occurred in recipient marrow; some first appeared in ileum or blood.

In the case of this clone: Its antigen is still unknown.

This sequence joins TRBV5-1 and TRBJ1-4; TRBD1 matches 7 bases. Specimen: unstimulated CD4+ T cells sorted from spleen or lymph node cells, collected before intestinal transplant. The TCR originated in a human donor who received an intestinal transplant. CDR3 amino acids: CASSAFGTDLEKLFF. The CDR3 DNA reads as TGCGCCAGCAGCGCTTTCGGGACAGATCTTGAAAAACTGTTTTTT.